This T cell receptor beta chain was identified during a study of vaccination and CD4 T cells after COVID-19. Study summary: Convalescent patients gave post-COVID blood a median about 100 days post-diagnosis, range 35 to 161. Median time from second vaccine dose to sampling was 72 days (14 to 241).

Stated treatment: roughly 10-day PBMC culture with coronavirus spike peptide pools or control peptides (ViraFEST assay). An Oncomine TCR Beta short-read assay was used to sequence the DNA from cultured CD4+ T cells. TCRdb processed the PCR reads anew with MiXCR; each CDR3 protein has one entry. This sample has about 12,000 distinct CDR3 sequences, with 53% found just once. Comments on this clonotype: The target antigen is unknown.

Material: CD4+ T cells from blood, cultured in vitro. This receptor was obtained from a human donor who had recovered from COVID-19.

CDR3 sequence: CAWSGDRGREQPQHF. The CDR3 DNA reads TGTGCCTGGAGCGGCGACAGGGGGCGCGAACAGCCCCAGCATTTT. This chain links TRBV30 with TRBJ1-5, with 10 bases that match TRBD1. Germline loops: CDR1 GTSNPN, CDR2 SVGIG (reference sequence). V lost 3 bases and J lost 7; bases outside the gene matches: 9. The CDR3 has 15 amino acids.